Following are 5 T cell receptor beta chains from one sample sequenced in a study of OX40 agonist ivuxolimab in advanced cancers. Libraries were prepared by immunoSEQ multiplex PCR; TCRdb keeps only in-frame clonotypes and omits some of them. The sample lists roughly 80,000 clones, roughly 80% seen once, with roughly 2.7% in the top ten. Here the sequenced sample was CD4+ or CD8+ T cells sorted from blood, taken in a trial of the OX40 agonist ivuxolimab. The origin of the receptors is an adult with an advanced solid tumor such as melanoma, head and neck, liver or kidney cancer.

Notes on this clone: Additional DNA sequences in this sample encode the identical CDR3. This sequence joins TRBV21-1 and TRBJ1-2. TRBV21-1 has pseudogene status. The CDR3 runs 17 residues. The DNA for the CDR3 is TGTGCCAGTAGCAAAGCACAGGCAGGGACTAGGAGCTATGGCTACACCTTC. It is translated as CASSKAQAGTRSYGYTF.

This clone has only a few counts. The genes are TRBV19 and TRBJ1-2; D not resolved. Looked up from germline, CDR1 is LNHDA and CDR2 is SQIVND (reference sequence). This CDR3 has 11 amino acids. The V gene lost 6 bases and the J gene lost 4 bases, with 6 bases spanning the gap. The CDR3 DNA reads TGTGCCAGTAGCCCTGCCTATGGCTACACCTTC. Amino acids: CASSPAYGYTF.

J is TRBJ2-1 and V is TRBV13, with TRBD1 matching 9 bases. CDR3 length equals 13 residues. Germline V lookup: CDR1 PRHDT, CDR2 FYEKMQ (reference sequence). V was pared by 7 bases and J by 14 bases, with 12 bases of the junction left unmatched. Written as DNA, the CDR3 is TGTGCCAGCACGTTCCATCAGGGGACAGGGAAGTTCTTC. Its protein product is CASTFHQGTGKFF. Looking up the rest from reference TRBV13 and TRBJ2-1 gives the full variable domain: AAGVIQSPRHLIKEKRETATLKCYPIPRHDTVYWYQQGPGQDPQFLISFYEKMQSDKGSIPDRFSAQQFSDYHSELNMSSLELGDSALYFCASTFHQGTGKFFGPGTRLTVL.

The rearrangement uses TRBV28 and TRBJ2-2; a possible D gene is TRBD2 (7 bases). The ends were cut back, 6 bases at V and 5 bases at J, with 10 bases in the middle. Looked up from germline, CDR1 is MDHEN and CDR2 is SYDVKM. The CDR3 extends over 13 amino acids. The DNA for the CDR3 is TGTGCCAGCAGACAGGGAGGGACCGGGGAGCTGTTTTTT. It is translated as CASRQGGTGELFF.

J is TRBJ1-2 and V is TRBV28; D ambiguous. The CDR3 extends over 12 amino acids. CDR1 is MDHEN, CDR2 SYDVKM, per germline. V was shortened by 2 bases and J by 7 bases, with 8 bases between the two germline ends. The CDR3 region is CASSLGGFGYTF. The DNA for the CDR3 is TGTGCCAGCAGTTTAGGCGGGTTTGGCTACACCTTC.